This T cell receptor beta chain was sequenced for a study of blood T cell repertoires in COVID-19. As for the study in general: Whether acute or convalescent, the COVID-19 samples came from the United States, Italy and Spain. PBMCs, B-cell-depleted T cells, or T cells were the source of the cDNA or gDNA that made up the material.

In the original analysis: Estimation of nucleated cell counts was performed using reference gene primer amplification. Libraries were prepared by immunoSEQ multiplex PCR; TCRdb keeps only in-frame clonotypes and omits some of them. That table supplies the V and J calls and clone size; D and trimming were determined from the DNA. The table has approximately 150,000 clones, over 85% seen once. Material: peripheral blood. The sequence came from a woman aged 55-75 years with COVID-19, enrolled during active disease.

The CDR3 DNA follows: TGTGCCAGCAGGTTCTTGGCCCCCGCCAGCCAAGAGACCCAGTACTTC. Its protein product is CASRFLAPASQETQYF. The chain employs TRBV5-6 and TRBJ2-5; D unclear. V was clipped by 5 bases and J by 1 base, with 18 bases between them. Germline V CDR1 and CDR2: SGHDT, YYEEEE. This CDR3 region has 16 residues.